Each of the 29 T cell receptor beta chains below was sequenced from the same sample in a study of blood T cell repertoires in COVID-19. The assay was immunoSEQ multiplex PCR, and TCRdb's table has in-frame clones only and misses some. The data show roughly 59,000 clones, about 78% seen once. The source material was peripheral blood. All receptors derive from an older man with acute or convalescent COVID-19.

The CDR3 DNA is TGCGCCAGCAGCGCCCAGGGGGCCACTAATGAAAAACTGTTTTTT. It codes for CASSAQGATNEKLFF. This chain joins TRBV5-1 and TRBJ1-4, with 8 nucleotides matching TRBD1. Germline loops: CDR1 SGHRS, CDR2 YFSETQ. The junction had 4 bases not matched to a gene; V was cut back by 4 bases and J by 2 bases. The CDR3 length is 15 residues.

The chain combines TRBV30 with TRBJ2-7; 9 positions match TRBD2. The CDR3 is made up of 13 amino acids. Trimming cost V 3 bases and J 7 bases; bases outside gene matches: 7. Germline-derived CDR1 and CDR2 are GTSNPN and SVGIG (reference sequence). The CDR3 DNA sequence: TGTGCCTGGAGGAAAGCGGGAGGAATGGAGCAGTACTTC. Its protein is CAWRKAGGMEQYF.

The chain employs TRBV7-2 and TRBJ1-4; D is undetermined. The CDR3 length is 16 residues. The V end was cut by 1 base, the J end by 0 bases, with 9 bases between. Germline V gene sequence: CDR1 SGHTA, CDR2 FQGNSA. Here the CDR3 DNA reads TGTGCCAGCAGCTTAGAGAGGCCAGCAACTAATGAAAAACTGTTTTTT. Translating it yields CASSLERPATNEKLFF.

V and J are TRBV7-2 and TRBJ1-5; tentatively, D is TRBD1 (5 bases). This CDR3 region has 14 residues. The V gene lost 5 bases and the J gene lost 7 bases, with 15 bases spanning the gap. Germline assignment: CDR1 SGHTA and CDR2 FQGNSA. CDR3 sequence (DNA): TGTGCCAGCAGCAACTCGGGGGGTTGGCAGCCCCAGCATTTT. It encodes CASSNSGGWQPQHF.

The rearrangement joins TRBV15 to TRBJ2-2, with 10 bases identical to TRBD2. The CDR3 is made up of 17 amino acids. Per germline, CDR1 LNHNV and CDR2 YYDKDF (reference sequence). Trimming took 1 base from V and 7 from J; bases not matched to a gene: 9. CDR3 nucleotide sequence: TGTGCCACCAGCAGAGGGAGCGGGAGGGCCCAGGGCGGGGAGCTGTTTTTT. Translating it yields CATSRGSGRAQGGELFF.

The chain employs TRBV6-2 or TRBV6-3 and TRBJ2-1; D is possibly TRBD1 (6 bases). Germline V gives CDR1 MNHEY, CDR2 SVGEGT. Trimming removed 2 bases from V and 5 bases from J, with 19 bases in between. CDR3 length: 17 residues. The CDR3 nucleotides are TGTGCCAGCAGTTACCCCAGGGGTTGGCAACTTAACAATGAGCAGTTCTTC. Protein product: CASSYPRGWQLNNEQFF.

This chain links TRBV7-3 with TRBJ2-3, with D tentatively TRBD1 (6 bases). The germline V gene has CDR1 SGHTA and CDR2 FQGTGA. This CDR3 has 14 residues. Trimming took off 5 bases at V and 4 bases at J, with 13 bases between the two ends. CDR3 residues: CASSPRGIADTQYF. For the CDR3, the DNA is TGTGCCAGCAGCCCCAGGGGAATCGCAGATACGCAGTATTTT.

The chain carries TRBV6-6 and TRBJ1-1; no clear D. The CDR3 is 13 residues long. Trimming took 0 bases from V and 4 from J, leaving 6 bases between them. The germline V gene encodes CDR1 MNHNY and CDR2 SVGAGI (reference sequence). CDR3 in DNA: TGTGCCAGCAGTTACTCGATAGCCACTGAAGCTTTCTTT. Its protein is CASSYSIATEAFF.

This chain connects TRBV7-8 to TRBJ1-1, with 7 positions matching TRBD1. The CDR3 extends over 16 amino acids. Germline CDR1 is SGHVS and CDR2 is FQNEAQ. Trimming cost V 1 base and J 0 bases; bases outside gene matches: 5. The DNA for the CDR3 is TGTGCCAGCAGCTTAGTCGGACAGGTGATGAACACTGAAGCTTTCTTT. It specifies CASSLVGQVMNTEAFF. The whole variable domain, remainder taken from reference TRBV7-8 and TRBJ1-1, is GAGVSQSPRYKVAKRGQDVALRCDPISGHVSLFWYQQALGQGPEFLTYFQNEAQLDKSGLPSDRFFAERPEGSVSTLKIQRTQQEDSAVYLCASSLVGQVMNTEAFFGQGTRLTVV.

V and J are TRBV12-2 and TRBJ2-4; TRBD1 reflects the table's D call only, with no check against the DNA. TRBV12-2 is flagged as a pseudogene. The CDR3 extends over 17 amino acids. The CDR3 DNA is TGTGCAAGTCGCTTGGTCGCCAGGGGGCGAGCCAAAAACATTCAGTACTTC. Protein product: CASRLVARGRAKNIQYF.

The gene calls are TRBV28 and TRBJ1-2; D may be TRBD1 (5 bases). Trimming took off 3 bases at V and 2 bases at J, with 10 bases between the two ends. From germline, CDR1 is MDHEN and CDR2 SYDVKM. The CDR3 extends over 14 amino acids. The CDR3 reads CASSLAGPNYGYTF. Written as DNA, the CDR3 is TGTGCCAGCAGTTTGGCAGGGCCCAACTATGGCTACACCTTC.

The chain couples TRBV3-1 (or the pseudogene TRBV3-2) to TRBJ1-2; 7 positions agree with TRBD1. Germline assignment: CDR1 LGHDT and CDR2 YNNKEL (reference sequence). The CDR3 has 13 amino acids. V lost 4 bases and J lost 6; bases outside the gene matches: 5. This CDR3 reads CASSPRGYDGYTF. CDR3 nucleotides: TGTGCCAGCAGCCCCAGGGGGTACGATGGCTACACCTTC.

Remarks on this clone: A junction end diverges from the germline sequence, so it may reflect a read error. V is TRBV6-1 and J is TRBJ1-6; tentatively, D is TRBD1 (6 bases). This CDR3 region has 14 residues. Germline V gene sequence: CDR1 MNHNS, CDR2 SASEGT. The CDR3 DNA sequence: TGTGCCAGCAGGGAAGGGACAAGAAATTCACCCCTCCACTTT. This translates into CASREGTRNSPLHF.

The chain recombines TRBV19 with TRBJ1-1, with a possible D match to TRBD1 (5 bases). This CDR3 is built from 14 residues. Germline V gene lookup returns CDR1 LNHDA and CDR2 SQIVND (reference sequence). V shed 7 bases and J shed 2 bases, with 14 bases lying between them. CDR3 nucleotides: TGTGCCAGTACTTCCTCGGGGGTTAACACTGAAGCTTTCTTT. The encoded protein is CASTSSGVNTEAFF.

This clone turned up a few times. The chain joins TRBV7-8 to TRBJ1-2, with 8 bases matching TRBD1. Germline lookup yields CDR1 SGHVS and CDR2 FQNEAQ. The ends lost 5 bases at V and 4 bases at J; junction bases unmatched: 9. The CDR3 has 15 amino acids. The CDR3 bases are TGTGCCAGCAGCCCGCCGGGACAGGCTATCTATGGCTACACCTTC. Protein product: CASSPPGQAIYGYTF.

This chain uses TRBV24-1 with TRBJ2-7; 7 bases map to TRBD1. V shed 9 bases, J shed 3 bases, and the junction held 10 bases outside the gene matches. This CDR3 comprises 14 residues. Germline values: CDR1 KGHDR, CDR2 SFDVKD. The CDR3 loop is CATEPFTGVYEQYF. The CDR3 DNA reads TGTGCCACCGAACCGTTCACAGGGGTCTACGAGCAGTACTTC.

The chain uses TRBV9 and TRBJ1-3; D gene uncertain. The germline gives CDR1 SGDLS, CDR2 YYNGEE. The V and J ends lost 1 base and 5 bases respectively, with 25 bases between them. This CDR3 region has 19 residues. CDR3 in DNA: TGTGCCAGCAGCGTAAACGCCTTCGGCGCAGGCATCGGTAGAAACACCATATATTTT. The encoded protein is CASSVNAFGAGIGRNTIYF.

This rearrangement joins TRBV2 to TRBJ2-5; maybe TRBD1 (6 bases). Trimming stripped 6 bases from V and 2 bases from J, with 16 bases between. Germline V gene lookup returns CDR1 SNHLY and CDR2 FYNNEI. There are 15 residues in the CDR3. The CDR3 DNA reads TGTGCCAGCAGATCCAAGGGGGTTCCTCAAGAGACCCAGTACTTC. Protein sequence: CASRSKGVPQETQYF. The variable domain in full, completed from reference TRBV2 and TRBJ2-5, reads EPEVTQTPSHQVTQMGQEVILRCVPISNHLYFYWYRQILGQKVEFLVSFYNNEISEKSEIFDDQFSVERPDGSNFTLKIRSTKLEDSAMYFCASRSKGVPQETQYFGPGTRLLVL.

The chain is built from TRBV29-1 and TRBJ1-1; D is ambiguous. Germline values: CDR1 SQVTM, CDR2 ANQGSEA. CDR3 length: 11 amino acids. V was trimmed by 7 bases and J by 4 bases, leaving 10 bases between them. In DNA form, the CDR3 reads TGCAGCGCCATCCTAATCACTGAAGCTTTCTTT. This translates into CSAILITEAFF.

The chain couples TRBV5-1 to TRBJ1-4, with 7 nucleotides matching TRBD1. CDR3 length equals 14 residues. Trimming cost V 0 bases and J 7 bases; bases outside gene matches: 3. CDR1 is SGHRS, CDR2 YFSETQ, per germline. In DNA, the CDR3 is TGCGCCAGCAGCTTGGCGGGACAGTTTGAAAAACTGTTTTTT. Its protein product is CASSLAGQFEKLFF.

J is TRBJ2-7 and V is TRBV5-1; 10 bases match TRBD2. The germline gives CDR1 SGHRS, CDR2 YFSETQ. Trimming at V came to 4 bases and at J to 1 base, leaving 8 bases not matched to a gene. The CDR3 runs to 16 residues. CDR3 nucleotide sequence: TGCGCCAGCAGCATGAGACTAGCGGGTAGTTCCTACGAGCAGTACTTC. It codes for CASSMRLAGSSYEQYF.

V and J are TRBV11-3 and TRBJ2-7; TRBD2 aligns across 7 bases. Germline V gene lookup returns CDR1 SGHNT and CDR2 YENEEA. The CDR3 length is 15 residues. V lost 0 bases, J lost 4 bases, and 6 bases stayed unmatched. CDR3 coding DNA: TGTGCCAGCAGCTTAGATGGGGGGGGTCCGTACGAGCAGTACTTC. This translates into CASSLDGGGPYEQYF.

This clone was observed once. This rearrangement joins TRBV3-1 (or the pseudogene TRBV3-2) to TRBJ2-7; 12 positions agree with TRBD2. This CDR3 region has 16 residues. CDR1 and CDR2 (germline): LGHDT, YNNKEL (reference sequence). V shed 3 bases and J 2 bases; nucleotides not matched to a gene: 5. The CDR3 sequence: CASSQSLAGGTYEQYF. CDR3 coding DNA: TGTGCCAGCAGCCAGTCACTAGCGGGAGGTACCTACGAGCAGTACTTC.

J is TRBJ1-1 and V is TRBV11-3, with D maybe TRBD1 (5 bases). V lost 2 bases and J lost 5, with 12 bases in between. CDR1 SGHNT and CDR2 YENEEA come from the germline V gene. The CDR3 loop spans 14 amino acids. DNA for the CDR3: TGTGCCAGCAGCTTACTACAGGCCGAAACTGAAGCTTTCTTT. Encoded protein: CASSLLQAETEAFF.

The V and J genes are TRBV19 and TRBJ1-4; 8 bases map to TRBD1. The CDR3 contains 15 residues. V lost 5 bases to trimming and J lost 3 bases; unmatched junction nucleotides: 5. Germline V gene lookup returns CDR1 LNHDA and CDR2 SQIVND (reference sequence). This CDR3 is CASSSDRGANEKLFF. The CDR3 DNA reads TGTGCCAGTAGTTCCGACAGGGGAGCTAATGAAAAACTGTTTTTT.

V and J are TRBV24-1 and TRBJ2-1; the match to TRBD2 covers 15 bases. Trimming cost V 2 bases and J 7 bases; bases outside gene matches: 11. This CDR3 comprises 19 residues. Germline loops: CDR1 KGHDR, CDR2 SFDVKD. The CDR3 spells CATSDWTSGRAWVENEQFF. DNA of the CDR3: TGTGCCACCAGTGATTGGACTAGCGGGAGGGCCTGGGTGGAAAATGAGCAGTTCTTC.

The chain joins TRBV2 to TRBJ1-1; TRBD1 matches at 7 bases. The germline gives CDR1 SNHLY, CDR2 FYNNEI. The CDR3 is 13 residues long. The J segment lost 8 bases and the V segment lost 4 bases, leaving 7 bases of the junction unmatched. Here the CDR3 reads CASSVSGGREAFF. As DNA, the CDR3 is TGTGCCAGCAGTGTCTCAGGGGGAAGGGAAGCTTTCTTT.

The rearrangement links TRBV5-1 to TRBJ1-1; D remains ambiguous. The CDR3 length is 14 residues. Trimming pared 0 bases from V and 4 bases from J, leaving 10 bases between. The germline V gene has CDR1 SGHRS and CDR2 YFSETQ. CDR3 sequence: CASSLAPRSTEAFF. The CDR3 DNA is TGCGCCAGCAGCTTGGCGCCGAGGAGCACTGAAGCTTTCTTT.

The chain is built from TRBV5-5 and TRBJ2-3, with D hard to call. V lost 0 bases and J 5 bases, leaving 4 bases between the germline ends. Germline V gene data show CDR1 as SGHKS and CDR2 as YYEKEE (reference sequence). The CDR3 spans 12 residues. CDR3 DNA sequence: TGTGCCAGCAGCTTGGCCATAGATACGCAGTATTTT. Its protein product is CASSLAIDTQYF. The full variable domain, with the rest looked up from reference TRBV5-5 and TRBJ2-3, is DAGVTQSPTHLIKTRGQQVTLRCSPISGHKSVSWYQQVLGQGPQFIFQYYEKEERGRGNFPDRFSARQFPNYSSELNVNALLLGDSALYLCASSLAIDTQYFGPGTRLTVL.